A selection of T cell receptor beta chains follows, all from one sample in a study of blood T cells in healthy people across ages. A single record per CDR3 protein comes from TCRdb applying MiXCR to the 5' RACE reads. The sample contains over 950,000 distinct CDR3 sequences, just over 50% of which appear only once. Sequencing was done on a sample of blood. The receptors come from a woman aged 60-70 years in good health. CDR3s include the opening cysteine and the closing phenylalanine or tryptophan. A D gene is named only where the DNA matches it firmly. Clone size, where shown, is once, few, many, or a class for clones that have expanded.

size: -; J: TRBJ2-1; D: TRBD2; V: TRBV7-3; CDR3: CASSLSGLAVQADEQFF; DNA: TGTGCCAGCAGCTTATCTGGGCTAGCGGTCCAGGCGGATGAGCAGTTCTTC
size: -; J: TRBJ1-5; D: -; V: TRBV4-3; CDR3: CASSQEVRSNQPQHF; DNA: TGCGCCAGCAGCCAAGAGGTCCGGAGCAATCAGCCCCAGCATTTT
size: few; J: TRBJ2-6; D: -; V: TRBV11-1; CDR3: CASSWQSSGANVLTF; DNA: TGTGCCAGCAGCTGGCAGAGCTCTGGGGCCAACGTCCTGACTTTC
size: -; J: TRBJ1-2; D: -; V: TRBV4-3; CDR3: CASSQDRTVRGYTF; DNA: TGCGCCAGCAGCCAAGATCGGACAGTTCGCGGCTACACCTTC
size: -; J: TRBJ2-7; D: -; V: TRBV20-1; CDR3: CSASVLYEQYF; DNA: TGCAGTGCTAGCGTCCTCTACGAGCAGTACTTC
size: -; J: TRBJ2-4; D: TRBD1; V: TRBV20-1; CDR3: CSASDRGINIQYF; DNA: TGCAGTGCTTCGGACAGGGGGATAAACATTCAGTACTTC
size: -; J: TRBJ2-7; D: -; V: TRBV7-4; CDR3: CASSPRLVGSSYEQYF; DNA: TGTGCCAGCAGCCCCCGGCTTGTGGGCAGCTCCTACGAGCAGTACTTC
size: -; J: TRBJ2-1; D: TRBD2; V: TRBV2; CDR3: CASLSGRSDEQFF; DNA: TGTGCCAGCTTAAGCGGGAGAAGCGATGAGCAGTTCTTC
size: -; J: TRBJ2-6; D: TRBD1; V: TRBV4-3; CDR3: CASSQRGTGVSGANVLTF; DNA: TGCGCCAGCAGCCAGCGCGGGACAGGGGTATCTGGGGCCAACGTCCTGACTTTC
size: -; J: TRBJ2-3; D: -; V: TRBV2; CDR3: CASSRDGRTDTQYF; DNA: TGTGCCAGCAGTCGGGACGGGCGCACAGATACGCAGTATTTT
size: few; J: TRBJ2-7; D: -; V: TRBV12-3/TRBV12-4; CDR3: CASSLDGSGGEQYF; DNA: TGTGCCAGCAGTTTGGACGGGAGTGGGGGCGAGCAGTACTTC
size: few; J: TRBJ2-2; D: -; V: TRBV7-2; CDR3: CASSLFGAVGELFF; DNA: TGTGCCAGCAGCTTGTTTGGGGCCGTCGGGGAGCTGTTTTTT
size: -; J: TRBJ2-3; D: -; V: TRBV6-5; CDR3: CASSYGTPSTDTQYF; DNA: TGTGCCAGCAGTTACGGGACACCGAGCACAGATACGCAGTATTTT
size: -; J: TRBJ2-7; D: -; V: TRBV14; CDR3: CASSPGGLREQYF; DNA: TGTGCCAGCAGCCCAGGGGGACTTCGCGAGCAGTACTTC
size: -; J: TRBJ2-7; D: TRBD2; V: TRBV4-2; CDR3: CASSQGPGLAGGEQYF; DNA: TGTGCCAGCAGCCAAGGCCCGGGACTAGCGGGAGGGGAGCAGTACTTC
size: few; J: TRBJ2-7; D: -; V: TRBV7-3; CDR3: CASSLYTSYEQYF; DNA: TGTGCCAGCAGCTTGTATACCTCCTACGAGCAGTACTTC
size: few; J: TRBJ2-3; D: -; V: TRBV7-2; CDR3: CASSLGIPFSSTDTQYF; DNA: TGTGCCAGCAGCTTAGGGATCCCGTTTTCTAGCACAGATACGCAGTATTTT
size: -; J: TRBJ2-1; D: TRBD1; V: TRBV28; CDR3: CASEKPGTGSYNEQFF; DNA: TGTGCCAGCGAAAAACCCGGGACAGGGTCCTACAATGAGCAGTTCTTC
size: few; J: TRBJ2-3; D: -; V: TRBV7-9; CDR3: CASSLGAGYSPDTQYF; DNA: TGTGCCAGCAGCCTGGGGGCGGGATACTCCCCAGATACGCAGTATTTT
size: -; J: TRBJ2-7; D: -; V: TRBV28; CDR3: CASSFAAARYEQYF; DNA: TGTGCCAGCAGTTTCGCGGCGGCAAGATACGAGCAGTACTTC
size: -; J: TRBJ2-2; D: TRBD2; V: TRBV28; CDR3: CASSLTTSGRTGELFF; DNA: TGTGCCAGCAGTTTGACCACTAGCGGGAGAACCGGGGAGCTGTTTTTT
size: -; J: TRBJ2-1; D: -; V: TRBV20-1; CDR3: CSVRTDNNEQFF; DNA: TGCAGTGTAAGGACGGATAACAATGAGCAGTTCTTC
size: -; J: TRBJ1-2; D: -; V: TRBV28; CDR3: CASSWQGTNYGYTF; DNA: TGTGCCAGCAGTTGGCAGGGAACTAACTATGGCTACACCTTC
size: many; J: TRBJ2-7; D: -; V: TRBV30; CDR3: CAWSRSYEQYF; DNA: TGTGCCTGGAGTCGGTCCTACGAGCAGTACTTC
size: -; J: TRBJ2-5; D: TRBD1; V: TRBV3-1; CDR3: CASSHGQGAETQYF; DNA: TGTGCCAGCAGCCATGGACAGGGGGCGGAGACCCAGTACTTC
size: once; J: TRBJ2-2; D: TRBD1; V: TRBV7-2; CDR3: CASKRSRTGGLTGELFF; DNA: TGTGCCAGCAAAAGATCGAGGACAGGGGGCTTGACCGGGGAGCTGTTTTTT
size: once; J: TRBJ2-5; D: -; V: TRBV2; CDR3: CASSFLARTQYF; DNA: TGCGCCAGCAGTTTCTTAGCAAGGACCCAGTACTTC
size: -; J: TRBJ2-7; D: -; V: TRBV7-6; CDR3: CASSLAGGGGRSYEQYF; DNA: TGTGCCAGCAGCTTAGCAGGAGGGGGCGGGAGATCTTACGAGCAGTACTTC
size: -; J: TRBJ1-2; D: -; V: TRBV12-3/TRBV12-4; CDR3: CASSLTGLASYGYTF; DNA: TGTGCCAGCAGCCTAACAGGATTAGCAAGCTATGGCTACACCTTC
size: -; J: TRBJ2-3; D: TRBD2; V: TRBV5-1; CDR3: CASSLGRESDTQYF; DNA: TGCGCCAGCAGCTTGGGGCGGGAGTCAGATACGCAGTATTTT
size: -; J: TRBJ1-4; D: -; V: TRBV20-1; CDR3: CSAYPRAEGEKLFF; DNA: TGCAGTGCCTACCCTCGGGCCGAGGGGGAAAAACTGTTTTTT
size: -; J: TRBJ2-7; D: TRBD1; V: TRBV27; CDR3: CASSWSTGTGTYEQYF; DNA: TGTGCCAGCAGTTGGAGTACCGGGACAGGGACCTACGAGCAGTACTTC
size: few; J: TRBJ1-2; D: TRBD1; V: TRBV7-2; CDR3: CASSFDRGRGGYTF; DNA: TGTGCCAGCAGTTTCGACAGGGGGCGGGGAGGCTACACCTTC
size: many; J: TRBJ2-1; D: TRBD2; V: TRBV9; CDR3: CASSVAGPAGPSYNEQFF; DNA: TGTGCCAGCAGCGTCGCCGGGCCAGCGGGACCCTCCTACAATGAGCAGTTCTTC
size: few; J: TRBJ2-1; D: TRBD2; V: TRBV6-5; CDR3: CASSLADNTYNEQFF; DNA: TGTGCCAGCAGCCTAGCGGATAACACCTACAATGAGCAGTTCTTC
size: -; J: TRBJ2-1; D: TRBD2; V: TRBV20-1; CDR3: CKGGSPNEQFF; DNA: TGCAAGGGCGGGAGTCCGAATGAGCAGTTCTTC
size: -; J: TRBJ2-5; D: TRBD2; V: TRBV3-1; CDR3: CASSQVGLEQYF; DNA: TGTGCCAGCAGCCAAGTGGGACTAGAGCAGTACTTC
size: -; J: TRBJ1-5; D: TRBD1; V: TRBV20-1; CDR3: CSATRQGIDQPQHF; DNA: TGCAGTGCTACTAGACAGGGGATAGATCAGCCCCAGCATTTT
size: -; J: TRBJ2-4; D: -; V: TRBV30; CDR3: CAWSGWTANIQYF; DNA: TGTGCCTGGAGTGGATGGACTGCAAACATTCAGTACTTC
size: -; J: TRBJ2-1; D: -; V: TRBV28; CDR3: CASSSLPKAQFF; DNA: TGTGCCAGCAGTTCTCTCCCAAAAGCCCAGTTCTTC
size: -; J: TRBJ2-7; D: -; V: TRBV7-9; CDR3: CASSLEGPYEQYF; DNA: TGTGCCAGCAGCTTGGAGGGTCCCTACGAGCAGTACTTC
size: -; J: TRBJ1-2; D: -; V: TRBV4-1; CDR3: CASSQENRQSPTRGYTF; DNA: TGCGCCAGCAGCCAAGAAAACCGACAAAGCCCGACCCGTGGCTACACCTTC
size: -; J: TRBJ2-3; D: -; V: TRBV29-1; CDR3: CSVEPPNLTETQYF; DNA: TGCAGCGTTGAACCCCCGAACCTCACAGAGACGCAGTATTTT
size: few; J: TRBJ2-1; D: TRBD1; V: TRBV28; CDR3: CASSFWGTGVKQFF; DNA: TGTGCCAGCAGTTTTTGGGGGACAGGGGTTAAGCAGTTCTTC
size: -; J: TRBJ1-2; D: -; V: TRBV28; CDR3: CASSSIRRMGVRGTNYGYTF; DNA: TGTGCCAGCAGTTCCATACGAAGGATGGGGGTCCGGGGAACTAACTATGGCTACACCTTC
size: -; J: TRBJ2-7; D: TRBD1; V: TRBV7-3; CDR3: CASSSHRGAEQYF; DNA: TGTGCCAGCAGCTCCCACAGGGGTGCCGAGCAGTACTTC
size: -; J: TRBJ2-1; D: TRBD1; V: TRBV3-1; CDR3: CASSRRQGANEQFF; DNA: TGTGCCAGCAGCCGCCGACAGGGGGCTAATGAGCAGTTCTTC
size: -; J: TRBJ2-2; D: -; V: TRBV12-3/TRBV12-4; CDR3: CASRSGTTNTGELFF; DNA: TGTGCCAGCAGATCCGGGACAACGAACACCGGGGAGCTGTTTTTT
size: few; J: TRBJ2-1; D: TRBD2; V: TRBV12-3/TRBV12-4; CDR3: CASSPGLGFGEQFF; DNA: TGTGCCAGCAGCCCGGGACTAGGATTTGGTGAGCAGTTCTTC
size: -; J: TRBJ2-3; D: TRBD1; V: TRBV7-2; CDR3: CASSLWGQSADTQYF; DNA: TGTGCCAGCAGCTTATGGGGACAGTCGGCAGATACGCAGTATTTT
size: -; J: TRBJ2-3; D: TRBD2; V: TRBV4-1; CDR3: CASSFLRTSGRGDTQYF; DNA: TGCGCCAGCAGCTTTCTACGGACTAGCGGGAGAGGAGATACGCAGTATTTT
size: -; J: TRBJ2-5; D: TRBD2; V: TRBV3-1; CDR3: CASSQDWGGRDQETQYF; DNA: TGTGCCAGCAGCCAAGATTGGGGCGGGAGGGACCAAGAGACCCAGTACTTC